These 17 T cell receptor beta chains came from one sample sequenced in a study of blood T cells in healthy people across ages. Sample-barcoded 5' priming and a J-beta primer mix drove a second PCR of roughly 6 to 12 cycles. TCRdb re-analysed the 5' RACE reads in MiXCR, keeping a single row per CDR3 protein. The table includes approximately 490,000 distinct CDR3 sequences, around 24% detected once. The data also belong to a second study, concerning T cells of mothers and their children.

The specimen was blood. These receptors came from a boy between 10 and 17 years old in good health.

This clonotype was observed at least ten times. The rearrangement links TRBV18 to TRBJ1-1, with D hard to call. CDR1 is KGHSH and CDR2 is LQKENI in the germline V gene. This CDR3 has 14 amino acids. Trimming left V 0 bases short and J 0 bases short, with 5 bases between. The CDR3 bases are TGTGCCAGCTCACCACCTACGGTGAACACTGAAGCTTTCTTT. Its translation: CASSPPTVNTEAFF.

The chain recombines TRBV28 with TRBJ2-7; perhaps TRBD1 as D (5 bases). This CDR3 is built from 13 residues. Per the germline V gene, CDR1 is MDHEN and CDR2 is SYDVKM. V lost 7 bases and J 1 base, leaving 11 bases between the germline ends. The CDR3 DNA reads TGTGCCAGCAACCCGACAGATTCCTACGAGCAGTACTTC. Residues: CASNPTDSYEQYF.

This clonotype was detected only a few times. CDR3 sequence: CASSPTGTGDYSNQPQHF. For the CDR3, the DNA is TGCGCCAGCAGCCCGACCGGGACAGGCGACTATAGCAATCAGCCCCAGCATTTT. V usage is TRBV5-1 and J usage is TRBJ1-5; the match to TRBD1 covers 8 bases. The CDR3 contains 18 residues. V lost 4 bases and J lost 0; bases outside the gene matches: 12. Germline V gives CDR1 SGHRS, CDR2 YFSETQ.

The rearrangement links TRBV12-3 or TRBV12-4 to TRBJ2-4, with TRBD1 matching 9 bases. This CDR3 region has 14 residues. The V and J ends lost 5 bases and 9 bases, in that order; junction bases with no gene match: 8. The CDR3, as DNA: TGTGCCAGCAGTCTCACAGGGGGCACGAGCATTCAGTACTTC. This codes for CASSLTGGTSIQYF.

The chain is built from TRBV7-9 and TRBJ2-3, with 12 bases lining up with TRBD2. This CDR3 is 18 amino acids long. Trimming cost V 4 bases and J 2 bases; bases outside gene matches: 10. The germline gives CDR1 SEHNR, CDR2 FQNEAQ (reference sequence). The DNA for the CDR3 is TGTGCCAGCAGCTCTCGTCCTAGCGGGAGGGGAAACACAGATACGCAGTATTTT. Protein product: CASSSRPSGRGNTDTQYF.

The chain couples TRBV4-1 to TRBJ2-7, with TRBD2 matching over 7 bases. J lost 0 bases, V lost 0 bases, and 5 bases had no gene match. The CDR3 is 16 residues long. Germline CDR1 and CDR2: MGHRA and YSYEKL. CDR3 nucleotides: TGCGCCAGCAGCCAAGATAGGCTAGCGGCCTCCTACGAGCAGTACTTC. Protein sequence: CASSQDRLAASYEQYF.

The chain joins TRBV9 to TRBJ2-1, with D possibly TRBD2 on 6 matching bases. CDR1 is SGDLS and CDR2 is YYNGEE in the germline V gene. Trimming removed 2 bases from V and 6 bases from J, with 15 bases in between. CDR3 length: 15 amino acids. The CDR3 DNA sequence: TGTGCCAGCAGCGTTGGGGGGATGCATGGCAATGAGCAGTTCTTC. This codes for CASSVGGMHGNEQFF.

The CDR3 region has the DNA TGCGCCAGCAGCCGTCGGGACAACCAAGAGACCCAGTACTTC. As protein: CASSRRDNQETQYF. The chain carries TRBV4-3 and TRBJ2-5; D is perhaps TRBD1 (6 bases). The CDR3 is 14 residues long. Germline assignment: CDR1 LGHNA and CDR2 YSLEER. The V end lost 4 bases, the J end lost 0 bases, and 9 bases lay between the germline ends.

This chain joins TRBV11-1 and TRBJ2-6, with a tentative D call TRBD2 (5 bases). Deletions cut 10 bases from V and 9 bases from J, with 13 bases between. Germline CDR1 and CDR2: SGHAT and FQDESV (reference sequence). This CDR3 has 12 residues. CDR3 sequence: CATPREGNVLTF. CDR3 DNA sequence: TGTGCCACCCCCCGTGAGGGCAACGTCCTGACTTTC.

This chain links TRBV12-3 or TRBV12-4 with TRBJ2-5, with D perhaps TRBD1 (8 bases). This CDR3 contains 15 residues. Trimming took 5 bases from V and 0 from J, leaving 13 bases between them. As DNA, the CDR3 is TGTGCCAGCAGTGACAGGGGAGGGTACCAAGAGACCCAGTACTTC. This gives the protein CASSDRGGYQETQYF.

This clonotype was counted a few times. At one end, the junction sequence differs from germline, possibly due to a read error. The chain couples TRBV9 to TRBJ2-7; D gene unclear. Looked up from germline, CDR1 is SGDLS and CDR2 is YYNGEE. CDR3 length equals 14 residues. As DNA, the CDR3 is TGTGCCAGCAGCGTAGGCCTGAGCTCCTACGAGCAATACTTC. This codes for CASSVGLSSYEQYF.

This clonotype was picked up a small number of times. This sequence joins TRBV6-2 or TRBV6-3 and TRBJ2-5, with 11 bases that match TRBD2. Trimming cost V 6 bases and J 3 bases; bases outside gene matches: 6. The length of the CDR3 is 15 residues. Per the germline V gene, CDR1 is MNHEY and CDR2 is SVGEGT. In DNA form, the CDR3 reads TGTGCCAGCAGCAGCCAGGGACTAGCGGAAGAGACCCAGTACTTC. It translates to CASSSQGLAEETQYF.

This clonotype showed up many times. The chain employs TRBV27 and TRBJ2-7; TRBD1 might be the D (6 bases). The CDR3 spans 14 residues. Germline V gives CDR1 MNHEY, CDR2 SMNVEV (reference sequence). The V end was cut by 6 bases, the J end by 2 bases, with 14 bases between. The CDR3 is CASSLSQGTYEQYF. CDR3 sequence (DNA): TGTGCCAGCAGCCTGTCGCAGGGGACCTACGAGCAGTACTTC.

This clonotype was counted only a few times. The rearrangement uses TRBV11-3 and TRBJ2-1; D is possibly TRBD2 (5 bases). This CDR3 region has 14 residues. With 0 bases removed from V and 9 bases from J, the gap between germline ends came to 12 bases. The germline CDR1 and CDR2 sequences are SGHNT and YENEEA. The CDR3 loop is CASSLDGFGVEQFF. DNA for the CDR3: TGTGCCAGCAGCTTAGACGGTTTCGGGGTTGAGCAGTTCTTC.

The sample holds a few counts of this clonotype. This chain joins TRBV7-9 and TRBJ1-5; D unresolved. CDR1 and CDR2 (germline): SEHNR, FQNEAQ (reference sequence). The length of the CDR3 is 12 residues. Trimming shortened V by 9 bases and J by 4 bases, and 10 bases separated the two germline ends. The CDR3 sequence is CASTRENQPQHF. CDR3 sequence (DNA): TGTGCCAGTACCAGAGAAAATCAGCCCCAGCATTTT.

V is TRBV15 and J is TRBJ1-2; D perhaps matches TRBD1 (5 bases). V was pared by 1 base and J by 6 bases, with 12 bases between. CDR3 length: 14 amino acids. CDR1 is LNHNV, CDR2 YYDKDF, per germline (reference sequence). The CDR3: CATSRGRVLHGYTF. CDR3 DNA sequence: TGTGCCACCAGCAGAGGCAGGGTATTGCATGGCTACACCTTC.

The chain joins TRBV29-1 to TRBJ2-5; D is unresolved. The J call may be incorrect, as the DNA end agrees better with TRBJ2-1. The CDR3 has 16 residues. Germline values: CDR1 SQVTM, CDR2 ANQGSEA. As DNA, the CDR3 is TGCAGCGTTGAAGATCGAATGGGCCGCAGGTCGGTTGAGCAGTTCTTC. Its protein is CSVEDRMGRRSVEQFF.